This T cell receptor beta chain comes out of a study of spatial heterogeneity in lung cancer. The wider study: Researchers sequenced follow-up PBMC samples if they had them, and these came a median of approximately 2 years after resection.

On each TCR cDNA molecule, a unique molecular identifier was present. TCRdb re-called the 5' RACE reads through MiXCR, storing one row per CDR3 protein. This sample has 40,000 to 50,000 distinct CDR3 sequences; over 9.5% occur once, and the top ten carry over 15%. The time point is: blood at routine non-recurrence follow-up after resection. The study sequenced unsorted whole RNA from tumor, nontumor lung or frozen PBMC. The CDR3 runs 14 residues. V was clipped by 2 bases and J by 1 base, with 8 bases between them. This specimen was PBMCs, taken at follow-up. The chain has TRBV12-3 or TRBV12-4 and TRBJ1-1; no clear D gene. The origin of this receptor is a female donor with early-stage non-small cell lung cancer. CDR3 nucleotides: TGTGCCAGCAGTTTACGGCCAGCGAACACTGAAGCTTTCTTT. Residues: CASSLRPANTEAFF.